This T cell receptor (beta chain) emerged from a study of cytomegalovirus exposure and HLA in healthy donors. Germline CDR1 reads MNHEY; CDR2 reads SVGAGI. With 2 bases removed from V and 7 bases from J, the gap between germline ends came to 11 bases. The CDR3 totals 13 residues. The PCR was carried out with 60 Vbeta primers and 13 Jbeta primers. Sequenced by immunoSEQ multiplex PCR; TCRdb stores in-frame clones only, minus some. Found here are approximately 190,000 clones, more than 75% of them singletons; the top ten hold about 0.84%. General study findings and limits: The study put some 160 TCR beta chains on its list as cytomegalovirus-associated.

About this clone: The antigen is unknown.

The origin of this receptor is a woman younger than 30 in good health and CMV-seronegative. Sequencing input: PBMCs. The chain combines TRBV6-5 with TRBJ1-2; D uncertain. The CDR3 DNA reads TGTGCCAGCAGTTACGCCCGACACGGTGGCTACACCTTC. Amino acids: CASSYARHGGYTF.